This T cell receptor beta chain comes out of a study of T cell responses to AZD1222 COVID-19 vaccine. The method was immunoSEQ multiplex PCR; TCRdb's version includes in-frame clones alone and lacks a portion of them. The sample has approximately 200,000 clones, roughly 90% seen once. Germline V lookup: CDR1 SGHAT, CDR2 FQDESV (reference sequence). The CDR3 loop spans 15 amino acids. J was trimmed by 3 bases and V by 2 bases; bases with no gene match: 4. The chain recombines TRBV11-1 with TRBJ2-1, with TRBD1 matching over 7 bases. The receptor comes from an adult who received the AZD1222 COVID-19 vaccine. The sample here was peripheral blood, taken 28 days after the second AZD1222 dose. CDR3 protein: CASSLIGTDYNEQFF. In nucleotides, the CDR3 is TGTGCCAGCAGCTTAATAGGGACAGACTACAATGAGCAGTTCTTC.